These T cell receptor beta chains were read from a single sample in a study of response to subunit inactivated influenza vaccine. TCRdb fed the RT-PCR reads into MiXCR, producing one record per CDR3 protein. The sample contains fewer than 700,000 distinct CDR3 sequences, over 10% of which appear only once. Sequenced material: PBMCs from blood, taken roughly 47 days after vaccination. These receptors all stem from a man in his forties or fifties who received an inactivated influenza vaccine. Each CDR3 is given with its conserved first and last residue. Fields, in order: V gene, CDR3 protein.

TRBV12-3/TRBV12-4	CASSSPGTANTGELFF
TRBV15	CATSRDPRDEQYF
TRBV4-3	CASSQRQGDLNGYTF
TRBV7-7	CASAGGARETQYF
TRBV7-9	CASSFGLAGNEQFF
TRBV28	CASSRLAGNIDTQYF
TRBV2	CASSDQGIEFNEQFF
TRBV6-2/TRBV6-3	CASSRRALAGGQIYNEQFF
TRBV20-1	CSARDLGEGGTDTQYF
TRBV12-3/TRBV12-4	CASSFYAGGETQYF
TRBV9	CASSATLGGEQFF
TRBV28	CASSPPAGGNNEQFF
TRBV29-1	CSVDGWEVSNEQFF
TRBV29-1	CSVSLAGGSYEQYF
TRBV24-1	CATSERDGRTGELFF
TRBV6-5	CASSTLGSLGAFF
TRBV29-1	CSHTQRDSYEQYF
TRBV5-6	CASSLPRYNEQFF
TRBV7-6	CASSSLGVNEQFF
TRBV20-1	CSALDVGLPESAYEQYF
TRBV7-9	CASSRQTGSSGANVLTF
TRBV7-6	CASRGFNTDTQYF
TRBV12-3/TRBV12-4	CASSLRTMNTEAFF
TRBV6-1	CASRDYGNTIYF
TRBV4-1	CASSQLSGRFNTEAFF
TRBV10-3	CASSWDPLYGYTF
TRBV7-2	CASSLGPGGSTDTQYF
TRBV6-6	CAGGGGGTDTQYF
TRBV27	CASSLRFWRESTDTQYF
TRBV29-1	CSVGFQNTQYF
TRBV12-3/TRBV12-4	CASSYGWRDTGELFF
TRBV7-6	CASSLMGQDTSGYTF
TRBV5-1	CASAYPRSYNEQFF
TRBV9	CASSVEGSYAYGYTF
TRBV4-2	CASSQAMGAGGSEQFF
TRBV10-3	CAIGKTYEQYF
TRBV2	CASSPDRGSAGANVLTF
TRBV7-9	CASSFNNVDTDTQYF
TRBV6-5	CASSYSRGGNTIYF
TRBV12-3/TRBV12-4	CASSQTSGVYEQYF
TRBV6-5	CASSYSGQTSTDTQYF
TRBV5-1	CASSLAPTGDSGANVLTF
TRBV9	CASSVESGSGSGELFF
TRBV3-1	CASSRERSSYNEQFF
TRBV6-1	CASSRDRDSYNSPLHF
TRBV12-3/TRBV12-4	CASSTRLRSSYNEQFF
TRBV5-1	CASSGDRQNTGELFF
TRBV12-3/TRBV12-4	CASSLNGAGNTIYF
TRBV6-2/TRBV6-3	CASSYQLAIGETQYF
TRBV7-8	CASSLGRGQLAPEQFF
TRBV12-3/TRBV12-4	CASSFGTSNEQFF
TRBV7-8	CASSPRAGDRNNSPLHF
TRBV18	CASSPTEGTGYYGYTF
TRBV2	CASTGSTDTQYF
TRBV5-1	CASSFGRDLLYGYTF